The 20 T cell receptor beta chains listed next were all sequenced from one sample in a study of blood T cell repertoires in COVID-19 (dated by TCRdb to the early 2020s). The library was generated by the immunoSEQ multiplex PCR assay. Held by TCRdb, this immuneACCESS table contains in-frame sequences only and omits some clones. Under half of the omission traces to an unresolved V gene where checked; the cause of the rest is unknown. The sample table holds under 60,000 clones, of which about 80% were seen once. The ten largest clones represent roughly 4% of the sample. Sequences were obtained from peripheral blood. The receptors stem from a man aged 55-75 years with acute or convalescent COVID-19.

CDR3: CASSSGDSPLHF. The CDR3 DNA sequence: TGTGCCAGCAGTTCAGGGGATTCACCCCTCCACTTT. The chain carries TRBV27 and TRBJ1-6; D perhaps matches TRBD1 (6 bases). Germline values: CDR1 MNHEY, CDR2 SMNVEV (reference sequence). The CDR3 spans 12 residues. V was clipped by 4 bases and J by 8 bases, with 6 bases between them.

The chain uses TRBV2 and TRBJ1-2, with 11 nucleotides matching TRBD1. Germline V lookup: CDR1 SNHLY, CDR2 FYNNEI. V lost 3 bases and J lost 5; bases outside the gene matches: 5. This CDR3 is 15 amino acids long. CDR3 sequence (DNA): TGTGCCAGCAGTGAGGGACAGGGGGTTCTTTATGGCTACACCTTC. This sequence encodes CASSEGQGVLYGYTF.

This clone was counted between two and nine times. The chain uses TRBV18 and TRBJ1-2, with D perhaps matching TRBD1 (6 bases). CDR1 and CDR2 from the germline V gene are KGHSH and LQKENI. Trimming shortened V by 5 bases and J by 7 bases, and 8 bases separated the two germline ends. This CDR3 spans 11 amino acids. The CDR3 DNA is TGTGCCAGCTCAACAGGGAGTGGCTACACCTTC. It yields the protein CASSTGSGYTF.

The chain couples TRBV6-5 to TRBJ1-5; D may be TRBD1 (5 bases). The CDR3 extends over 15 amino acids. The germline gives CDR1 MNHEY, CDR2 SVGAGI. Between the trimmed V and J ends, which lost 6 bases and 0 bases, there was a span of 12 bases. CDR3 nucleotide sequence: TGTGCCAGCAGCCAACGGGGGAATAGCAATCAGCCCCAGCATTTT. It specifies CASSQRGNSNQPQHF.

V is TRBV30 and J is TRBJ1-5; the match to TRBD1 covers 7 bases. CDR3 length: 13 residues. V was pared by 5 bases and J by 3 bases, with 4 bases of the junction left unmatched. Germline CDR1 is GTSNPN and CDR2 is SVGIG (reference sequence). The CDR3 sequence: CAWSGGNNQPQHF. The CDR3 DNA sequence: TGTGCCTGGTCAGGGGGTAACAATCAGCCCCAGCATTTT.

The sample holds one count of this clone. The chain recombines TRBV7-9 with TRBJ2-1, with 12 bases fitting TRBD2. The CDR3 consists of 17 residues. Germline V CDR1 and CDR2: SEHNR, FQNEAQ (reference sequence). Trimming took 8 bases from V and 0 from J; bases not matched to a gene: 8. This chain's CDR3 is CASPGLAGGSSYNEQFF. The CDR3, as DNA: TGTGCCAGCCCTGGGCTAGCGGGGGGGAGCTCCTACAATGAGCAGTTCTTC.

This chain links TRBV6-1 with TRBJ2-5; TRBD2 aligns across 8 bases. The trim removed 2 bases at V and 4 bases at J, leaving 9 bases unmatched. This CDR3 contains 16 residues. Germline CDR1 reads MNHNS; CDR2 reads SASEGT. CDR3 nucleotide sequence: TGTGCCAGCAGTGAATTAGGGAGCGGGGGTTTAGAGACCCAGTACTTC. Its protein product is CASSELGSGGLETQYF.

The chain recombines TRBV28 with TRBJ1-2; possible D gene TRBD1, 5 bases. CDR1 is MDHEN, CDR2 SYDVKM, per germline. The CDR3 extends over 14 amino acids. V dropped 4 bases and J dropped 4 bases, with 13 bases sitting between them. The CDR3 protein is CASSSRGTPYGYTF. CDR3 bases: TGTGCCAGCAGTTCGCGGGGCACTCCCTATGGCTACACCTTC.

This clone was counted only a few times. The CDR3 coding sequence is TGTGCCAGCAGCTTAGTTCCTCCCGGGGGCACTGAAGCTTTCTTT. Its translation is CASSLVPPGGTEAFF. The chain recombines TRBV7-8 with TRBJ1-1; weak D call: TRBD1 (5 bases). V was trimmed by 1 base and J by 4 bases, leaving 13 bases between them. Germline-derived CDR1 and CDR2 are SGHVS and FQNEAQ. CDR3 size: 15 residues.

With respect to this clone: A junction end diverges from the germline sequence, so it may reflect a read error. The chain has TRBV4-2 and TRBJ2-2, with 9 nucleotides matching TRBD1. The CDR3 contains 18 residues. Germline CDR1 reads LGHNA; CDR2 reads YNFKEQ. The CDR3 spells CASSPASYGTGNAGELFF. CDR3 coding DNA: TGTGCCAGCAGCCCCGCTTCATACGGGACAGGGAACGCCGGGGAGCTGTTTTTT.

CDR3 sequence (DNA): TGTGCCAGCAGCCGGGGAGTCACTGGCTACACCTTC. This encodes CASSRGVTGYTF. This rearrangement joins TRBV12-3 or TRBV12-4 to TRBJ1-2; D is ambiguous. The length of the CDR3 is 12 residues. V lost 6 bases and J lost 7, with 12 bases in between.

V usage is TRBV7-2 and J usage is TRBJ1-1, with D unresolved. Trimming shortened V by 1 base and J by 7 bases, and 10 bases separated the two germline ends. Germline CDR1 SGHTA, CDR2 FQGNSA. The CDR3 runs 13 residues. CDR3 loop: CASSLVEGGEAFF. The CDR3 DNA sequence: TGTGCCAGCAGCTTAGTTGAGGGCGGTGAAGCTTTCTTT.

CDR3 sequence reads: CASSYSTSQSYNEQFF. The CDR3 DNA reads as TGTGCCAGCAGTTACTCGACTTCACAATCCTACAATGAGCAGTTCTTC. The rearrangement uses TRBV6-6 and TRBJ2-1; no definite D call. Germline values: CDR1 MNHNY, CDR2 SVGAGI (reference sequence). Trimming removed 0 bases at V and 1 base at J, with 10 bases between. CDR3 size: 16 residues.

V usage is TRBV27 and J usage is TRBJ1-5; TRBD1 agrees at 11 bases. The germline CDR1 and CDR2 sequences are MNHEY and SMNVEV (reference sequence). This CDR3 is built from 14 residues. V lost 8 bases, J lost 9 bases, and 9 bases stayed unmatched. DNA for the CDR3: TGTGCCAGCGGACGGGACAGGGGGGTCTCGCCCCAGCATTTT. Its translation is CASGRDRGVSPQHF.

The V and J genes are TRBV5-5 and TRBJ1-2, with D possibly TRBD1 on 6 matching bases. Germline V gene sequence: CDR1 SGHKS, CDR2 YYEKEE (reference sequence). The germline V and J ends were trimmed by 0 bases and 4 bases, with 19 bases remaining between them. The CDR3 consists of 17 residues. The CDR3 spells CASSLGQEPSLGYGYTF. CDR3 nucleotides: TGTGCCAGCAGCTTGGGACAGGAACCCAGCTTGGGCTATGGCTACACCTTC. The variable domain in full, with the rest retrieved from reference TRBV5-5 and TRBJ1-2, is DAGVTQSPTHLIKTRGQQVTLRCSPISGHKSVSWYQQVLGQGPQFIFQYYEKEERGRGNFPDRFSARQFPNYSSELNVNALLLGDSALYLCASSLGQEPSLGYGYTFGSGTRLTVV.

The chain uses TRBV14 and TRBJ2-3; 8 positions agree with TRBD1. The CDR3 has 16 amino acids. CDR1 and CDR2 from the germline V gene are SGHDN and FVKESK. The V segment lost 4 bases and the J segment 4 bases; nucleotides outside the gene matches: 10. The CDR3: CASSRNYGQGADTQYF. Written as DNA, the CDR3 is TGTGCCAGCAGCCGCAATTATGGACAGGGCGCAGATACGCAGTATTTT.

The chain recombines TRBV30 with TRBJ2-3, with 8 bases matching TRBD1. CDR3 length: 15 residues. The trim removed 1 base at V and 4 bases at J, leaving 7 bases unmatched. Germline V CDR1 and CDR2: GTSNPN, SVGIG (reference sequence). This CDR3 is CAWSGQGSRADTQYF. The DNA of the CDR3 is TGTGCCTGGAGTGGACAGGGGTCAAGAGCAGATACGCAGTATTTT.

The V gene is TRBV19, the J gene TRBJ1-5; maybe TRBD1 (5 bases). This CDR3 is 15 amino acids long. Germline CDR1 and CDR2: LNHDA and SQIVND (reference sequence). Trimming shortened V by 5 bases and J by 0 bases, and 11 bases separated the two germline ends. This chain's CDR3 is CASSDRAYSNQPQHF. The CDR3 nucleotides are TGTGCCAGTAGTGACAGAGCATATAGCAATCAGCCCCAGCATTTT.

V gene TRBV12-2 combines with J gene TRBJ1-1; the table names TRBD1, a call not compared with the DNA. TRBV12-2 is tagged as a pseudogene. This CDR3 is built from 14 residues. The CDR3 region has the DNA TGTGCAAGTCGCTTGGGACAGACGAACACTGAAGCTTTCTTT. Translating gives CASRLGQTNTEAFF.

The CDR3 loop reads CASSEDRDYGYTF. The CDR3 region has the DNA TGTGCCAGCAGTGAAGACAGGGACTATGGCTACACCTTC. V and J are TRBV2 and TRBJ1-2, with D perhaps matching TRBD1 (6 bases). V lost 1 base and J lost 3, with 6 bases in between. CDR3 length: 13 residues. Germline V gene data show CDR1 as SNHLY and CDR2 as FYNNEI.